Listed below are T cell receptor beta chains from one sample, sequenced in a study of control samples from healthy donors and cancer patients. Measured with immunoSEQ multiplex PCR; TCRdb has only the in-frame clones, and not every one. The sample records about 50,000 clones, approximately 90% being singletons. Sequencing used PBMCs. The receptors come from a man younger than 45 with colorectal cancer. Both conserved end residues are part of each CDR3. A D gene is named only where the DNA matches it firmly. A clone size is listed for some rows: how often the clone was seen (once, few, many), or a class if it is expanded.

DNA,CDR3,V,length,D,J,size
TGTGCCAGCAGCTTGGGACAGGTTCTAAGCACAGATACGCAGTATTTT,CASSLGQVLSTDTQYF,TRBV5-6,16,-,TRBJ2-3,-
TGCGCCAGCAGCTCCCCCCCCGGCTCTGGGGCCAACGTCCTGACTTTC,CASSSPPGSGANVLTF,TRBV5-1,16,-,TRBJ2-6,-
TGTGCCAGCAAGGGGGGAGACACCGGGGAGCTGTTTTTT,CASKGGDTGELFF,TRBV2,13,-,TRBJ2-2,-
TGTGCCAGCTCACCACTCAGGTACAATGAGCAGTTCTTC,CASSPLRYNEQFF,TRBV18,13,-,TRBJ2-1,-
TGTGCCAGCAGCCAAGAAAGTCCAGCGAACACTGAAGCTTTCTTT,CASSQESPANTEAFF,TRBV14,15,-,TRBJ1-1,-
TGTGCCAGTCGGAGGGACTACCTTAGCACAGATACGCAGTATTTT,CASRRDYLSTDTQYF,TRBV4-2,15,TRBD2,TRBJ2-3,-
TGTGCCAGCAGCAAAATTGCAAGGGGCAATCAGCCCCAGCATTTT,CASSKIARGNQPQHF,TRBV21-1,15,-,TRBJ1-5,-
TGTGCCAGCAGTTACGGGGGGTCGGGCTATGGCTACACCTTC,CASSYGGSGYGYTF,TRBV6-5,14,-,TRBJ1-2,-
TGTGCCAGCAGCTCCCAGGTTAGGGTTTCTGGGGCCAACGTCCTGACTTTC,CASSSQVRVSGANVLTF,TRBV7-2,17,-,TRBJ2-6,once
TGTGCCACCAGTGATTTGACGAACACCGGGGAGCTGTTTTTT,CATSDLTNTGELFF,TRBV24-1,14,-,TRBJ2-2,-
TGTGCCAGCAGCTTAGGGCAGGGGTCGAACTATGGCTACACCTTC,CASSLGQGSNYGYTF,TRBV11-2,15,-,TRBJ1-2,-
TGCGCCAGCAGCTTGGGGTCCAACAGGGACACTGAAGCTTTCTTT,CASSLGSNRDTEAFF,TRBV5-1,15,-,TRBJ1-1,-
TGTGCCAGTAGTCTTCAGGGCGACAAAAACATTCAGTACTTC,CASSLQGDKNIQYF,TRBV19,14,-,TRBJ2-4,-
TGTGCCACCAGACAGGGAAATAATTCACCCCTCCACTTT,CATRQGNNSPLHF,TRBV27,13,TRBD1,TRBJ1-6,-
TGTGCCAGCAGCTTCATAGGGGACTACACAGATACGCAGTATTTT,CASSFIGDYTDTQYF,TRBV5-4,15,TRBD2,TRBJ2-3,-
TGCGCCAGCAGCTTGAGCTCGCGGGGGACCCAAGAGACCCAGTACTTC,CASSLSSRGTQETQYF,TRBV5-1,16,TRBD2,TRBJ2-5,-
TGTGCCAGCAGCTTATACGGCAGGGGGCGATCGGTCACCGGGGAGCTGTTTTTT,CASSLYGRGRSVTGELFF,TRBV7-9,18,TRBD1,TRBJ2-2,-
TGCGCCAGCAGCTTATCGGGACTCCCGGAGACCCAGTACTTC,CASSLSGLPETQYF,TRBV5-1,14,-,TRBJ2-5,-
TGTGCCAGCAGTTCCCACTACCTTAGCGGGACCCTGTTCTCCTACGAGCAGTACTTC,CASSSHYLSGTLFSYEQYF,TRBV27,19,TRBD2,TRBJ2-7,-
TGTGCCGGGTCTTACAGGGGTGGCACTGAAGCTTTCTTT,CAGSYRGGTEAFF,TRBV2,13,TRBD1,TRBJ1-1,-
TGTGCCAGCAGATTTAACACCGGGGAGCTGTTTTTT,CASRFNTGELFF,TRBV12-3/TRBV12-4,12,-,TRBJ2-2,-
TGTGCCAGCAGCCACCAACTAGCGGGGGAGAACACCGGGGAGCTGTTTTTT,CASSHQLAGENTGELFF,TRBV4-2,17,TRBD2,TRBJ2-2,-
TGTGCCAGCAGTGTGGGACAGGGCCGGACACCCCTCCACTTT,CASSVGQGRTPLHF,TRBV25-1,14,TRBD1,TRBJ1-6,once
TGCAGCGTTGTGCTGGACGGCAATCAGCCCCAGCATTTT,CSVVLDGNQPQHF,TRBV29-1,13,-,TRBJ1-5,-
TGTGCCAGCAGCCGGGGAGTTACAGATACGCAGTATTTT,CASSRGVTDTQYF,TRBV14,13,-,TRBJ2-3,-
TGTGCCAGCAGTAAACAGGGGGCGCGTGGCTACACCTTC,CASSKQGARGYTF,TRBV6-5,13,TRBD1,TRBJ1-2,-
TGTGCCAGTAGTATAGATCTGTCAGGAAAGTTCCCAGATACGCAGTATTTT,CASSIDLSGKFPDTQYF,TRBV19,17,-,TRBJ2-3,-
TGTGCCAGCAGATTAGCGGGGACAGATACGCAGTATTTT,CASRLAGTDTQYF,TRBV6-5,13,TRBD2,TRBJ2-3,-
TGTGCCAGCACCCACAGGGGCTTGAATGAAGCTTTCTTT,CASTHRGLNEAFF,TRBV6-6,13,TRBD1,TRBJ1-1,-
TGTGCCAGCAGCCAAGGGGGACAGGGTTACTCTGGAAACACCATATATTTT,CASSQGGQGYSGNTIYF,TRBV3-1/TRBV3-2,17,TRBD1,TRBJ1-3,-
TGTGCCAGCAGTTACGCACTGGGACAGATTAGCAATCAGCCCCAGCATTTT,CASSYALGQISNQPQHF,TRBV6-2/TRBV6-3,17,TRBD1,TRBJ1-5,-
TGTGCCAGCAGTTACTCGAGGCAGAGCTATAATTCACCCCTCCACTTT,CASSYSRQSYNSPLHF,TRBV6-5,16,-,TRBJ1-6,-